Each of the 30 T cell receptor beta chains below was sequenced from the same sample in a study of blood T cell repertoires in COVID-19. This table comes from immunoSEQ multiplex PCR, and its TCRdb copy is limited to in-frame clones, with some not included. The data hold 110,000 or so clones, with under 80% observed a single time. The sequenced sample consisted of peripheral blood. The receptors stem from a man aged 50 or older with acute or convalescent COVID-19.

V gene TRBV5-6 combines with J gene TRBJ2-1, with D hard to call. In germline, CDR1 is SGHDT, CDR2 YYEEEE. CDR3 size: 14 residues. V shed 2 bases and J shed 0 bases, with 6 bases lying between them. CDR3 in DNA: TGTGCCAGCAGCTTTGTTAGCTCCTACAATGAGCAGTTCTTC. Its translation: CASSFVSSYNEQFF.

V gene TRBV4-2 combines with J gene TRBJ1-1; no reliable D call. The CDR3 extends over 14 amino acids. V lost 4 bases and J 0 bases, leaving 9 bases between the germline ends. The V gene's germline CDR1 is LGHNA and CDR2 YNFKEQ. The DNA of the CDR3 is TGTGCCAGCAGCCTTGGTAACATGAACACTGAAGCTTTCTTT. Protein sequence: CASSLGNMNTEAFF.

The chain combines TRBV5-1 with TRBJ2-7, with 8 positions matching TRBD1. This CDR3 has 13 amino acids. Trimming cost V 4 bases and J 5 bases; bases outside gene matches: 5. Per the germline V gene, CDR1 is SGHRS and CDR2 is YFSETQ. As DNA, the CDR3 is TGCGCCAGCAGCCCGGACAGGGAAAACGAGCAGTACTTC. It codes for CASSPDRENEQYF.

The chain links TRBV18 to TRBJ2-7; 7 bases map to TRBD1. With V trimmed by 3 bases and J by 5 bases, 1 base remained unmatched. Germline V gives CDR1 KGHSH, CDR2 LQKENI. The CDR3 is 12 residues long. This CDR3 reads CASSPQGDEQYF. The CDR3 coding sequence is TGTGCCAGCTCACCTCAGGGGGACGAGCAGTACTTC.

CDR3 DNA: TGCAGCGTTCGAGGAGACACAGATACGCAGTATTTT. This codes for CSVRGDTDTQYF. This chain connects TRBV29-1 to TRBJ2-3; D is unresolved. Trimming removed 5 bases at V and 2 bases at J, with 8 bases between. CDR1 and CDR2 (germline): SQVTM, ANQGSEA. This CDR3 is built from 12 residues.

This clone was detected only a few times. The chain links TRBV11-2 to TRBJ2-1, with TRBD1 matching over 7 bases. The CDR3 runs 16 residues. Trimming took 1 base from V and 0 from J; bases not matched to a gene: 3. CDR1 SGHAT and CDR2 FQNNGV come from the germline V gene. CDR3 nucleotides: TGTGCCAGCAGCTTAGTCCCAGGGGGCTCCTACAATGAGCAGTTCTTC. Protein sequence: CASSLVPGGSYNEQFF.

The rearrangement joins TRBV2 to TRBJ2-3, with TRBD1 matching 7 bases. The CDR3 runs 13 residues. Germline V gives CDR1 SNHLY, CDR2 FYNNEI. Germline trimming cut 6 bases from V and 4 bases from J; bases unmatched to any gene: 4. The CDR3 spells CASSRGQPDTQYF. The CDR3 coding sequence is TGTGCCAGCAGCCGGGGACAGCCAGATACGCAGTATTTT. Full variable domain (missing parts from reference TRBV2 and TRBJ2-3): EPEVTQTPSHQVTQMGQEVILRCVPISNHLYFYWYRQILGQKVEFLVSFYNNEISEKSEIFDDQFSVERPDGSNFTLKIRSTKLEDSAMYFCASSRGQPDTQYFGPGTRLTVL.

V gene TRBV4-1 combines with J gene TRBJ2-7; the D gene is possibly TRBD1 (6 bases). CDR1 MGHRA and CDR2 YSYEKL come from the germline V gene. The CDR3 covers 14 residues. The V gene lost 1 base and the J gene lost 3 bases, with 10 bases spanning the gap. The CDR3 spells CASSQGVRGYEQYF. In DNA form, the CDR3 reads TGCGCCAGCAGCCAAGGAGTCAGGGGCTACGAGCAGTACTTC.

The chain recombines TRBV29-1 with TRBJ2-7; TRBD1 is a possible D gene (6 bases). Germline V gives CDR1 SQVTM, CDR2 ANQGSEA. CDR3 length equals 12 residues. V was cut by 4 bases and J by 5 bases, with 12 bases left in between. The CDR3 DNA reads TGCAGCGTTGTCAGCAGGGGCGACGAGCAGTACTTC. It specifies CSVVSRGDEQYF.

The chain joins TRBV28 to TRBJ1-1; no reliable D call. V dropped 2 bases and J dropped 8 bases, with 6 bases sitting between them. The CDR3 is 11 residues long. From germline, CDR1 is MDHEN and CDR2 SYDVKM. The CDR3 sequence is CASSLREEAFF. For the CDR3, the DNA is TGTGCCAGCAGTTTAAGGGAGGAAGCTTTCTTT. Combining the CDR3 with reference TRBV28 and TRBJ1-1 gives the whole variable domain DVKVTQSSRYLVKRTGEKVFLECVQDMDHENMFWYRQDPGLGLRLIYFSYDVKMKEKGDIPEGYSVSREKKERFSLILESASTNQTSMYLCASSLREEAFFGQGTRLTVV.

V usage is TRBV27 and J usage is TRBJ2-7; D uncertain. CDR1 MNHEY and CDR2 SMNVEV come from the germline V gene (reference sequence). The CDR3 sequence is 13 residues long. Trimming stripped 5 bases from V and 8 bases from J, with 16 bases between. The CDR3 spells CASSPGSRLKQYF. CDR3 nucleotide sequence: TGTGCCAGCAGTCCCGGGTCCCGGTTGAAGCAGTACTTC.

CDR3 in DNA: TGTGCCAGTAGTACCGACAACGAGGGTCAGCCCCAGCATTTT. This encodes CASSTDNEGQPQHF. The rearrangement links TRBV19 to TRBJ1-5; D remains ambiguous. This CDR3 has 14 amino acids. Germline lookup yields CDR1 LNHDA and CDR2 SQIVND (reference sequence). Trimming took 4 bases from V and 6 from J, leaving 13 bases between them.

The chain combines TRBV19 with TRBJ1-3, with D perhaps TRBD1 (5 bases). Trimming took off 7 bases at V and 0 bases at J, with 13 bases between the two ends. The germline V gene encodes CDR1 LNHDA and CDR2 SQIVND (reference sequence). CDR3 length: 15 residues. In nucleotides, the CDR3 is TGTGCCAGTACGCGACAGTCTGTCTCTGGAAACACCATATATTTT. This encodes CASTRQSVSGNTIYF.

The rearrangement links TRBV7-9 to TRBJ2-5; 12 nucleotides agree with TRBD2. V lost 5 bases to trimming and J lost 5 bases; unmatched junction nucleotides: 15. This CDR3 has 18 residues. Looked up from germline, CDR1 is SEHNR and CDR2 is FQNEAQ (reference sequence). CDR3 loop: CASSPRGLAGGPSETQYF. The CDR3 DNA sequence: TGTGCCAGCAGCCCCCGGGGGCTAGCGGGGGGGCCGTCGGAGACCCAGTACTTC.

This chain connects TRBV7-3 to TRBJ2-7, with 9 bases matching TRBD1. The CDR3 is 14 amino acids. CDR1 is SGHTA, CDR2 FQGTGA, per germline. With 5 bases clipped from V and 2 bases from J, the junction kept 4 bases outside the gene matches. CDR3: CASSRDRGAYEQYF. As DNA, the CDR3 is TGTGCCAGCAGCCGCGACAGGGGGGCCTACGAGCAGTACTTC.

The sample holds one count of this clone. The V and J genes are TRBV28 and TRBJ2-7; 10 nucleotides align to TRBD1. The V gene end was trimmed by 7 bases and the J gene end by 4 bases; junction bases not matched to a gene: 10. This CDR3 spans 15 amino acids. Germline V gene data show CDR1 as MDHEN and CDR2 as SYDVKM. The CDR3 DNA reads as TGTGCCAGCACCACTTCCGGGACAGGGGCGTACGAGCAGTACTTC. The encoded protein is CASTTSGTGAYEQYF.

The rearrangement uses TRBV7-6 and TRBJ2-1; 10 positions match TRBD2. The CDR3 spans 16 residues. The germline CDR1 and CDR2 sequences are SGHVS and FNYEAQ. Trimming took 1 base from V and 3 from J; bases not matched to a gene: 3. The CDR3 loop reads CASSLGTSGLYNEQFF. The CDR3 nucleotides are TGTGCCAGCAGCTTAGGGACTAGCGGACTCTACAATGAGCAGTTCTTC.

This clone was recorded a few times. The chain links TRBV2 to TRBJ1-5, with D perhaps matching TRBD1 (6 bases). V was trimmed by 4 bases and J by 5 bases, leaving 9 bases between them. CDR1 SNHLY and CDR2 FYNNEI come from the germline V gene. The CDR3 runs to 13 residues. CDR3 DNA sequence: TGTGCCAGCAGTGTTTCAGGGGATCAGCCCCAGCATTTT. It encodes CASSVSGDQPQHF. The full variable domain, completed using reference TRBV2 and TRBJ1-5, is EPEVTQTPSHQVTQMGQEVILRCVPISNHLYFYWYRQILGQKVEFLVSFYNNEISEKSEIFDDQFSVERPDGSNFTLKIRSTKLEDSAMYFCASSVSGDQPQHFGDGTRLSIL.

This chain links TRBV6-5 with TRBJ1-6, with D tentatively TRBD1 (5 bases). Germline V gene lookup returns CDR1 MNHEY and CDR2 SVGAGI. This CDR3 region has 13 residues. Trimming took 2 bases from V and 7 from J, leaving 6 bases between them. CDR3 in amino acids: CASSYDRNSPLHF. The CDR3 nucleotides read TGTGCCAGCAGTTACGACAGAAATTCACCCCTCCACTTT.

CDR3: CASGRVAGDWGTGELFF. In nucleotides, the CDR3 is TGTGCCAGCGGCAGGGTAGCGGGAGATTGGGGCACCGGGGAGCTGTTTTTT. The V gene is TRBV27, the J gene TRBJ2-2; the match to TRBD2 covers 9 bases. V lost 8 bases and J lost 4; bases outside the gene matches: 14. Germline V gene data show CDR1 as MNHEY and CDR2 as SMNVEV (reference sequence). CDR3 length equals 17 residues.

CDR3 sequence: CASSPGLAGYGTQYF. CDR3 DNA: TGTGCCAGCAGTCCGGGACTAGCGGGTTATGGGACGCAGTATTTT. The chain links TRBV7-8 to TRBJ2-3; 12 bases are a match to TRBD2. Germline V lookup: CDR1 SGHVS, CDR2 FQNEAQ. J lost 9 bases, V lost 6 bases, and 10 bases had no gene match. The CDR3 runs to 15 residues.

The count of this clone is one. V usage is TRBV29-1 and J usage is TRBJ1-4; 7 bases are shared with TRBD1. J gave up 2 bases and V 7 bases, and 1 base lay outside the gene matches. The CDR3 has 12 amino acids. In germline, CDR1 is SQVTM, CDR2 ANQGSEA. The CDR3 nucleotides are TGCAGCGGGGGACAGACTAATGAAAAACTGTTTTTT. This encodes CSGGQTNEKLFF.

The chain couples TRBV7-3 to TRBJ1-4; 7 positions agree with TRBD1. The CDR3 extends over 17 amino acids. The V gene end was trimmed by 4 bases and the J gene end by 2 bases; junction bases not matched to a gene: 10. Germline V gene sequence: CDR1 SGHTA, CDR2 FQGTGA. In DNA, the CDR3 is TGTGCCAGCAGCTCCAGACAGGGACCCACGACTAATGAAAAACTGTTTTTT. Translating it yields CASSSRQGPTTNEKLFF.

The V and J genes are TRBV15 and TRBJ1-1; 7 bases line up with TRBD1. Trimming cost V 1 base and J 7 bases; bases outside gene matches: 9. This CDR3 is built from 15 residues. Germline V gene lookup returns CDR1 LNHNV and CDR2 YYDKDF (reference sequence). This chain's CDR3 is CATSRVTGLNGEAFF. CDR3 sequence (DNA): TGTGCCACCAGCAGAGTGACAGGGTTAAATGGTGAAGCTTTCTTT.

The chain couples TRBV6-1 to TRBJ2-1, with 10 nucleotides matching TRBD2. CDR1 MNHNS and CDR2 SASEGT come from the germline V gene. J lost 2 bases, V lost 4 bases, and 8 bases had no gene match. The CDR3 runs to 17 residues. CDR3 residues: CASSVGFSGGPYNEQFF. For the CDR3, the DNA is TGTGCCAGCAGTGTTGGCTTTAGCGGGGGGCCCTACAATGAGCAGTTCTTC.

This rearrangement joins TRBV11-2 to TRBJ2-3; tentative D call: TRBD1 (6 bases). V lost 1 base and J 4 bases, leaving 15 bases between the germline ends. CDR1 and CDR2 from the germline V gene are SGHAT and FQNNGV. The CDR3 consists of 16 residues. CDR3 in DNA: TGTGCCAGCAGCTTAGCGGTGGGGGCCGGGGCAGATACGCAGTATTTT. Protein: CASSLAVGAGADTQYF.

The gene calls are TRBV6-2 or TRBV6-3 and TRBJ2-7; D might be TRBD1 (5 bases). Trimming pared 5 bases from V and 3 bases from J, leaving 8 bases between. The CDR3 extends over 12 amino acids. CDR1 MNHEY and CDR2 SVGEGT come from the germline V gene. CDR3 loop: CASSRTLYEQYF. The CDR3 DNA sequence: TGTGCCAGCAGTCGGACACTCTACGAGCAGTACTTC.

Only one count was recorded for this clone. The chain recombines TRBV12-3 or TRBV12-4 with TRBJ2-1; 9 nucleotides agree with TRBD1. V gave up 6 bases and J gave up 8 bases; unmatched junction bases: 2. CDR3 length: 12 amino acids. The CDR3 DNA sequence: TGTGCCAGCAGGGACAGGGGCGATGAGCAGTTCTTC. Amino acid sequence: CASRDRGDEQFF.

V and J are TRBV30 and TRBJ1-2; maybe TRBD1 (6 bases). The germline V gene has CDR1 GTSNPN and CDR2 SVGIG (reference sequence). The ends were cut back, 1 base at V and 8 bases at J, with 11 bases in the middle. The CDR3 has 12 amino acids. In DNA, the CDR3 is TGTGCCTGGAGTGACCCTGGGGGCGGCTACACCTTC. It codes for CAWSDPGGGYTF.

The chain links TRBV28 to TRBJ2-7, with 8 bases aligning to TRBD1. This CDR3 region has 12 residues. Germline V gene sequence: CDR1 MDHEN, CDR2 SYDVKM. V shed 4 bases, J shed 4 bases, and the junction held 0 bases outside the gene matches. The CDR3 nucleotides are TGTGCCAGCAGTTACAGGGGGTACGAGCAGTACTTC. It yields the protein CASSYRGYEQYF.